This TCR beta chain comes out of a study of human T cells and chemical hapten exposure. At the level of the study: A mostly female patient group had alopecia areata, totalis or universalis.

Study-wide results and limits: Since the donors had alopecia, their immune response may not be the same as that of healthy people.

The library gave individual cDNA molecules unique molecular identifiers. TCRdb re-called the RACE reads through MiXCR, storing one row per CDR3 protein. The data show about 53,000 distinct CDR3 sequences, approximately 9.9% seen once. The germline gives CDR1 MDHEN, CDR2 SYDVKM. V dropped 8 bases and J dropped 6; count of bases not matched to a gene: 11. This CDR3 is 14 amino acids long. This clonotype was picked up a small number of times. Its cognate antigen is unknown. Time point here: pre-sensitization, week 0. Stated treatment: therapeutic diphenylcyclopropenone sensitization with weekly scalp DPC. The receptor comes from a man between 40 and 49 years old with alopecia areata. Some clones in this sample may be carry-over from other donors' samples. Material: whole blood, obtained in connection with sensitization to the hapten diphenylcyclopropenone (DPC). The V call is TRBV28, the J call TRBJ2-7, with TRBD2 identical over 9 bases. CDR3 coding DNA: TGTGCCAGCGCTATACCGGGACTAGCACGCGAGCAGTACTTC. Translation gives CASAIPGLAREQYF.